Listed here are 7 T cell receptor beta chains from one sample, sequenced in a study of CD8+ T cells in alopecia areata. Reverse transcribed after extraction, RNA yielded cDNA as the sequencing template. Sequencing was performed with immunoSEQ multiplex PCR; in TCRdb, only in-frame clones are kept and a portion is missing. The profile shows more than 200,000 clones, 67% of them singletons. The specimen comprised CD4+ T cells sorted from blood, sampled at week 0. These receptors came from a human donor with alopecia areata.

The chain employs TRBV6-5 and TRBJ1-1; D gene unclear. The CDR3 contains 13 residues. Trimming took off 0 bases at V and 3 bases at J, with 5 bases between the two ends. The germline gives CDR1 MNHEY, CDR2 SVGAGI. CDR3 in amino acids: CASSYSGYTEAFF. CDR3 bases: TGTGCCAGCAGTTACTCTGGGTACACTGAAGCTTTCTTT.

V usage is TRBV15 and J usage is TRBJ1-2, with D perhaps TRBD1 (6 bases). This CDR3 region has 15 residues. Germline-derived CDR1 and CDR2 are LNHNV and YYDKDF (reference sequence). V gave up 5 bases and J gave up 0 bases, with 13 bases separating them. CDR3 DNA: TGTGCCACCAGCTTCGAACAGGGAGCTAACTATGGCTACACCTTC. Translation: CATSFEQGANYGYTF.

In this sample, this clone turned up a few times. The chain combines TRBV29-1 with TRBJ2-1; tentative D call: TRBD2 (5 bases). Germline values: CDR1 SQVTM, CDR2 ANQGSEA. V gave up 6 bases and J gave up 0 bases, with 18 bases separating them. The length of the CDR3 is 16 residues. The CDR3 protein is CSVTRLRTSSYNEQFF. In nucleotides, the CDR3 is TGCAGCGTCACAAGATTGCGAACTAGCTCCTACAATGAGCAGTTCTTC.

The V gene is TRBV9, the J gene TRBJ1-6; maybe TRBD1 (5 bases). Trimming cost V 4 bases and J 9 bases, with 23 bases left between them. Looked up from germline, CDR1 is SGDLS and CDR2 is YYNGEE. The CDR3 is 17 amino acids. The CDR3 protein is CASSTGLGPPRGSPLHF. The CDR3 DNA follows: TGTGCCAGCAGCACCGGTTTGGGGCCCCCGAGGGGTTCACCCCTCCACTTT.

The chain has TRBV7-7 and TRBJ2-2, with 8 nucleotides matching TRBD2. The CDR3 length is 15 residues. Looked up from germline, CDR1 is SSHAT and CDR2 is FNYEAQ (reference sequence). The DNA of the CDR3 is TGTGCTAGCGGTCTAGCGGGCCTAGGTGTCGGGGAGCTGTTTTTT. This sequence encodes CASGLAGLGVGELFF.

The chain joins TRBV29-1 to TRBJ1-4, with D possibly TRBD1 on 5 matching bases. V shed 4 bases and J shed 8 bases, with 14 bases lying between them. The CDR3 covers 13 residues. Germline V gene lookup returns CDR1 SQVTM and CDR2 ANQGSEA. In nucleotides, the CDR3 is TGCAGCGTTGGGGGCCAGGGTTGGGAAAAACTGTTTTTT. It codes for CSVGGQGWEKLFF.

The chain is built from TRBV7-9 and TRBJ1-4; unclear D gene. The germline V and J ends were trimmed by 0 bases and 0 bases, with 8 bases remaining between them. Looked up from germline, CDR1 is SEHNR and CDR2 is FQNEAQ (reference sequence). The CDR3 consists of 16 residues. CDR3 coding DNA: TGTGCCAGCAGCTTAGCCGCCGCCGCAACTAATGAAAAACTGTTTTTT. Its translation is CASSLAAAATNEKLFF.